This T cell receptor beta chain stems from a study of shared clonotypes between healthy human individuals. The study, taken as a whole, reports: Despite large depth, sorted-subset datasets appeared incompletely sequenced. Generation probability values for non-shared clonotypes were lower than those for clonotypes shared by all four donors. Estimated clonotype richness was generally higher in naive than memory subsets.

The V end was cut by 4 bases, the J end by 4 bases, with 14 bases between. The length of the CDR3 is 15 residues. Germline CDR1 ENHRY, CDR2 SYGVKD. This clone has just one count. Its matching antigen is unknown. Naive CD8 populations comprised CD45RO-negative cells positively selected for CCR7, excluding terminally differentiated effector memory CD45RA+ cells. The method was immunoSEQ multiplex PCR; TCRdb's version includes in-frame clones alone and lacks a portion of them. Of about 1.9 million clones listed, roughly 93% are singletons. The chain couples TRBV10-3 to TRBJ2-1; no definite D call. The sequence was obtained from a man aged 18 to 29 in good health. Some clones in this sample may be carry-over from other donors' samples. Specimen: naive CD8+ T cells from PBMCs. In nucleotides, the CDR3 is TGTGCCATCAGTGGGACGACCATAGGGTACAATGAGCAGTTCTTC. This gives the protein CAISGTTIGYNEQFF.